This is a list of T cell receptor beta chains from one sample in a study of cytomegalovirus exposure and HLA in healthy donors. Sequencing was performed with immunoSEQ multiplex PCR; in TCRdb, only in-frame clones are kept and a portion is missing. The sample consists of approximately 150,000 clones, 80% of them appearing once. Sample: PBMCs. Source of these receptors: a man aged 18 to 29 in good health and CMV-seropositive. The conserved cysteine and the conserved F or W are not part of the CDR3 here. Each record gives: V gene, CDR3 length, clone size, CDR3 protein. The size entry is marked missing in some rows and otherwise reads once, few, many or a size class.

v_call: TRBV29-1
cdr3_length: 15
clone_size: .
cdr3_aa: SVLRFGDGSGANVLT

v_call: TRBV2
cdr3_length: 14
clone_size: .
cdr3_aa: ASSDSGTGLSRTQH

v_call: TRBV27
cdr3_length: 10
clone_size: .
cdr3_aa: ASSHMNQPQH

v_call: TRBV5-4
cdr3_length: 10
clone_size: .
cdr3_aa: ASSSGHLEAF

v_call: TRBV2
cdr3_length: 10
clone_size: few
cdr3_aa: ASSEYSPEQF

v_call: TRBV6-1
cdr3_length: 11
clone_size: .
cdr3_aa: ASLRQGAYGYT

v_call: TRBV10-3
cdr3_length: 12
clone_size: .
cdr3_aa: AISSGRTQETQY

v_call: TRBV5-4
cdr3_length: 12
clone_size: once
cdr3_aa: ASSRSGGSYEQY

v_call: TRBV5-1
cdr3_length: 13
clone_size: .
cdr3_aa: ASSGGTTSSYEQY

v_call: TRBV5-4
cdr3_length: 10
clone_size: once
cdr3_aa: ASSWDRGQAT

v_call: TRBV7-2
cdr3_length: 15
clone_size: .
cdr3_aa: ASSTRQLGSGNTEAF

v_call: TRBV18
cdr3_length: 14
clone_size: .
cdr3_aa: ASSQEKQGFTGELF

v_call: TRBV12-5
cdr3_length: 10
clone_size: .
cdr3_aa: ASGLQDTEAF

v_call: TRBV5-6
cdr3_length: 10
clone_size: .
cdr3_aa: ASSSGSNEQY